These 30 T cell receptor beta chains came from one sample sequenced in a study of blood T cell repertoires in COVID-19. Data came from immunoSEQ multiplex PCR; TCRdb stores just in-frame clones and leaves some out. The sample includes over 150,000 clones, 82% of them seen just once. The source material was peripheral blood. These receptors were collected from a woman aged 80 or over with active or convalescent COVID-19.

On this clone: This same CDR3 is encoded by further DNA sequences in the sample. The chain has TRBV19 and TRBJ2-7, with D unresolved. The germline CDR1 and CDR2 sequences are LNHDA and SQIVND (reference sequence). The germline V and J ends were trimmed by 6 bases and 0 bases, with 9 bases remaining between them. The CDR3 spans 13 residues. The CDR3 reads CASSAGFSYEQYF. In DNA, the CDR3 is TGTGCCAGTAGCGCCGGTTTCTCCTACGAGCAGTACTTC.

This rearrangement joins TRBV2 to TRBJ2-7; the D gene is possibly TRBD2 (7 bases). Trimming took 8 bases from V and 1 from J, leaving 18 bases between them. This CDR3 is built from 15 residues. Germline loops: CDR1 SNHLY, CDR2 FYNNEI. CDR3 loop: CASRRGPAQSYEQYF. The DNA of the CDR3 is TGTGCCAGCCGGCGGGGGCCCGCACAATCCTACGAGCAGTACTTC.

This clone appeared a single time. The chain carries TRBV19 and TRBJ2-1, with 8 bases fitting TRBD2. The CDR3 spans 14 residues. Germline values: CDR1 LNHDA, CDR2 SQIVND (reference sequence). V gave up 7 bases and J gave up 1 base; unmatched junction bases: 3. For the CDR3, the DNA is TGTGCCAGTATGGCGGGGGGATCCTACAATGAGCAGTTCTTC. This codes for CASMAGGSYNEQFF.

This rearrangement joins TRBV28 to TRBJ1-4; D is unresolved. The V gene lost 3 bases and the J gene lost 2 bases, with 7 bases spanning the gap. CDR3 size: 14 residues. In germline, CDR1 is MDHEN, CDR2 SYDVKM. The CDR3 sequence is CASSFPQTNEKLFF. DNA of the CDR3: TGTGCCAGCAGTTTCCCCCAGACTAATGAAAAACTGTTTTTT.

The CDR3 sequence is CASSQDNRAYEQYF. The CDR3 DNA sequence: TGTGCCAGCAGCCAAGACAATCGGGCCTACGAGCAGTACTTC. The chain combines TRBV4-2 with TRBJ2-7; D gene ambiguous. Between the trimmed V and J ends, which lost 0 bases and 2 bases, there was a span of 8 bases. The CDR3 is made up of 14 amino acids. From germline, CDR1 is LGHNA and CDR2 YNFKEQ.

The chain carries TRBV7-2 and TRBJ2-2; the match to TRBD2 covers 8 bases. From germline, CDR1 is SGHTA and CDR2 FQGNSA. The CDR3 is made up of 15 amino acids. V gave up 2 bases and J gave up 5 bases; unmatched junction bases: 4. In DNA, the CDR3 is TGTGCCAGCAGCTTAAGTGCGGGAGGAACCGGGGAGCTGTTTTTT. Translated: CASSLSAGGTGELFF.

This clone showed up just once. V and J are TRBV28 and TRBJ2-2, with a tentative D call TRBD1 (5 bases). V lost 7 bases and J lost 2, with 11 bases in between. The CDR3 runs to 14 residues. The germline V gene has CDR1 MDHEN and CDR2 SYDVKM. CDR3 in amino acids: CASNSDRNTGELFF. CDR3 coding DNA: TGTGCCAGCAACTCCGACAGAAACACCGGGGAGCTGTTTTTT.

Written as DNA, the CDR3 is TGTGCCACCAGCAGCGACAGCCCTTACACAGATACGCAGTATTTT. It yields the protein CATSSDSPYTDTQYF. The chain employs TRBV15 and TRBJ2-3, with a weak D call TRBD1 (5 bases). V lost 3 bases, J lost 2 bases, and 12 bases lay in between. Germline V CDR1 and CDR2: LNHNV, YYDKDF (reference sequence). The CDR3 runs 15 residues.

DNA of the CDR3: TGTGCCAGCAGCCTCCGGGAGGGGAGGATGAACACTGAAGCTTTCTTT. Residues: CASSLREGRMNTEAFF. This chain links TRBV7-8 with TRBJ1-1; TRBD1 might be the D (5 bases). CDR1 is SGHVS and CDR2 is FQNEAQ in the germline V gene. The CDR3 sequence is 16 residues long. V shed 5 bases and J shed 0 bases, with 16 bases lying between them.

This chain's CDR3 is CASSPSIDSYEQYF. Here the CDR3 DNA reads TGTGCCAGCTCACCCTCAATCGACAGCTACGAGCAGTACTTC. The chain joins TRBV18 to TRBJ2-7, with D maybe TRBD1 (5 bases). Germline loops: CDR1 KGHSH, CDR2 LQKENI. The CDR3 is made up of 14 amino acids. The germline V and J ends were trimmed by 3 bases and 3 bases, with 12 bases remaining between them.

The rearrangement uses TRBV2 and TRBJ2-1; 10 bases are shared with TRBD2. The CDR3 extends over 18 amino acids. The V segment lost 11 bases and the J segment 8 bases; nucleotides outside the gene matches: 24. The germline gives CDR1 SNHLY, CDR2 FYNNEI. The chain's CDR3 is CAHSLSSGTSDPRDEQFF. In DNA, the CDR3 is TGTGCCCACAGCCTCTCGTCGGGGACTAGCGATCCGAGGGATGAGCAGTTCTTC.

The rearrangement joins TRBV7-9 to TRBJ2-7; 7 nucleotides match TRBD1. The CDR3 covers 13 residues. With V trimmed by 5 bases and J by 7 bases, 8 bases remained unmatched. Germline assignment: CDR1 SEHNR and CDR2 FQNEAQ (reference sequence). The CDR3 coding sequence is TGTGCCAGCAGCCCATCACAGGGGACGGAGCAGTACTTC. Amino acids: CASSPSQGTEQYF.

V and J are TRBV3-1 (or the pseudogene TRBV3-2) and TRBJ1-2; D uncertain. This CDR3 spans 13 amino acids. Germline CDR1 and CDR2: LGHDT and YNNKEL (reference sequence). V was shortened by 3 bases and J by 7 bases, with 12 bases between the two germline ends. The CDR3 region has the DNA TGTGCCAGCAGCCAGGGCTGGGTTGGTGGCTACACCTTC. Protein sequence: CASSQGWVGGYTF.

The rearrangement joins TRBV5-1 to TRBJ2-2; D perhaps matches TRBD1 (5 bases). Trimming took 2 bases from V and 2 from J, leaving 10 bases between them. CDR1 and CDR2 from the germline V gene are SGHRS and YFSETQ. The CDR3 is 15 residues long. CDR3 sequence reads: CASSLDTGNTGELFF. The DNA for the CDR3 is TGCGCCAGCAGCTTAGATACAGGAAACACCGGGGAGCTGTTTTTT.

This clone was counted once. The chain has TRBV9 and TRBJ2-7; 11 positions agree with TRBD2. Germline values: CDR1 SGDLS, CDR2 YYNGEE. After removal of 1 base from V and 5 bases from J, the junction contained 5 bases not matched to a gene. This CDR3 is 15 amino acids long. The CDR3 spells CASSVIAGGPNEQYF. CDR3 bases: TGTGCCAGCAGCGTAATAGCGGGAGGGCCGAACGAGCAGTACTTC.

The chain joins TRBV7-9 to TRBJ2-3; weak D call: TRBD2 (5 bases). V gave up 4 bases and J gave up 7 bases, with 12 bases separating them. This CDR3 is 13 amino acids long. Germline V CDR1 and CDR2: SEHNR, FQNEAQ (reference sequence). The CDR3 region is CASSSWTGNTQYF. In DNA, the CDR3 is TGTGCCAGCAGCTCCTGGACGGGGAATACGCAGTATTTT.

The rearrangement joins TRBV4-1 to TRBJ2-5, with 16 bases that match TRBD2. Looked up from germline, CDR1 is MGHRA and CDR2 is YSYEKL. The CDR3 runs to 19 residues. The V segment lost 1 base and the J segment 1 base; nucleotides outside the gene matches: 6. The CDR3 nucleotides are TGCGCCAGCAGCCAAGTCCCGGGACTAGCGGGAGGGCTCCAAGAGACCCAGTACTTC. Its translation: CASSQVPGLAGGLQETQYF.

The chain has TRBV19 and TRBJ1-5; D is undetermined. Trimming took off 4 bases at V and 0 bases at J, with 10 bases between the two ends. This CDR3 has 15 amino acids. CDR1 LNHDA and CDR2 SQIVND come from the germline V gene (reference sequence). The CDR3 region has the DNA TGTGCCAGTAGTACTACAGATTATAGCAATCAGCCCCAGCATTTT. Its protein is CASSTTDYSNQPQHF.

The chain combines TRBV27 with TRBJ1-5; 8 bases match TRBD1. This CDR3 spans 16 amino acids. The germline CDR1 and CDR2 sequences are MNHEY and SMNVEV (reference sequence). Trimming at V came to 6 bases and at J to 2 bases, leaving 9 bases not matched to a gene. CDR3 sequence (DNA): TGTGCCAGCAGCCGCGACAGGGGTTTTCGCAATCAGCCCCAGCATTTT. It encodes CASSRDRGFRNQPQHF.

This clone has a handful of counts. The V and J genes are TRBV7-9 and TRBJ1-5; D remains unclear. Trimming left V 2 bases short and J 2 bases short, with 7 bases between. CDR3 length: 14 amino acids. Germline V gene sequence: CDR1 SEHNR, CDR2 FQNEAQ (reference sequence). For the CDR3, the DNA is TGTGCCAGCAGCTTATCCGGAGGCAATCAGCCCCAGCATTTT. Translation gives CASSLSGGNQPQHF.

This clone was seen more than once but under ten times. This chain connects TRBV19 to TRBJ2-7, with D possibly being TRBD2 (6 bases). The ends were cut back, 3 bases at V and 3 bases at J, with 12 bases in the middle. CDR3 length equals 14 residues. Germline values: CDR1 LNHDA, CDR2 SQIVND (reference sequence). DNA of the CDR3: TGTGCCAGTAGTATGGCGGGACGGAACTACGAGCAGTACTTC. Its translation: CASSMAGRNYEQYF.

V usage is TRBV5-8 and J usage is TRBJ1-2; TRBD1 might be the D (6 bases). Germline lookup yields CDR1 SGHTS and CDR2 YDEGEE. CDR3 length equals 11 residues. The V and J ends lost 5 bases and 4 bases respectively, with 6 bases between them. The CDR3 region has the DNA TGTGCCAGCAGAGGGGGCTATGGCTACACCTTC. Amino acid sequence: CASRGGYGYTF.

The rearrangement uses TRBV15 and TRBJ1-1, with a possible D match to TRBD1 (5 bases). The V gene lost 0 bases and the J gene lost 11 bases, with 16 bases spanning the gap. Per germline, CDR1 LNHNV and CDR2 YYDKDF (reference sequence). CDR3 length: 14 amino acids. In DNA, the CDR3 is TGTGCCACCAGCAGAGATCAGGGTAAATTTGCGGCTTTCTTT. Its translation: CATSRDQGKFAAFF.

This sequence joins TRBV9 and TRBJ2-2, with TRBD1 matching 8 bases. The V gene end was trimmed by 0 bases and the J gene end by 7 bases; junction bases not matched to a gene: 11. The CDR3 spans 17 residues. From germline, CDR1 is SGDLS and CDR2 YYNGEE. CDR3 amino acids: CASSVVSGQGVSGELFF. DNA of the CDR3: TGTGCCAGCAGCGTAGTCTCCGGACAGGGCGTCAGCGGGGAGCTGTTTTTT. The whole variable domain, remainder taken from reference TRBV9 and TRBJ2-2, is DSGVTQTPKHLITATGQRVTLRCSPRSGDLSVYWYQQSLDQGLQFLIQYYNGEERAKGNILERFSAQQFPDLHSELNLSSLELGDSALYFCASSVVSGQGVSGELFFGEGSRLTVL.

The chain uses TRBV2 and TRBJ1-5; D might be TRBD1 (5 bases). The CDR3 runs to 13 residues. V gave up 5 bases and J gave up 6 bases, with 11 bases separating them. Germline assignment: CDR1 SNHLY and CDR2 FYNNEI. CDR3 nucleotide sequence: TGTGCCAGCAGTTTTCAGGGCGGTCAGCCCCAGCATTTT. Protein product: CASSFQGGQPQHF.

The J gene is TRBJ1-1, the V gene TRBV5-1; TRBD1 might be the D (6 bases). Germline values: CDR1 SGHRS, CDR2 YFSETQ. The CDR3 has 15 amino acids. V lost 1 base and J 3 bases, leaving 13 bases between the germline ends. The CDR3 reads CASSLWGGADTEAFF. CDR3 nucleotide sequence: TGCGCCAGCAGCTTGTGGGGGGGCGCGGACACTGAAGCTTTCTTT.

The chain joins TRBV27 to TRBJ2-6; D is ambiguous. Between the trimmed V and J ends, which lost 5 bases and 2 bases, there was a span of 7 bases. The CDR3 extends over 14 amino acids. Germline V gene sequence: CDR1 MNHEY, CDR2 SMNVEV (reference sequence). The CDR3 is CASSLLTGANVLTF. Here the CDR3 DNA reads TGTGCCAGCAGTCTCCTTACTGGGGCCAACGTCCTGACTTTC.

The V call is TRBV24-1, the J call TRBJ1-5, with D uncertain. In germline, CDR1 is KGHDR, CDR2 SFDVKD. Between the trimmed V and J ends, which lost 5 bases and 3 bases, there was a span of 19 bases. The CDR3 loop spans 17 amino acids. The CDR3 sequence is CATSGFIGGQNNQPQHF. Here the CDR3 DNA reads TGTGCCACCAGTGGTTTCATTGGCGGTCAGAACAATCAGCCCCAGCATTTT.

The chain links TRBV11-2 to TRBJ1-3; D gene uncertain. The CDR3 totals 15 residues. Trimming stripped 4 bases from V and 2 bases from J, with 12 bases between. CDR1 is SGHAT and CDR2 is FQNNGV in the germline V gene. CDR3 nucleotides: TGTGCCAGCAGCTCCGGGAGCCTCCCTGGAAACACCATATATTTT. Translating gives CASSSGSLPGNTIYF.

The genes are TRBV6-4 and TRBJ1-1; 7 bases agree with TRBD1. Germline assignment: CDR1 MRHNA and CDR2 SNTAGT. The V gene end was trimmed by 8 bases and the J gene end by 11 bases; junction bases not matched to a gene: 5. The CDR3 length is 10 residues. CDR3 residues: CASGQAGAFF. In DNA, the CDR3 is TGTGCCAGCGGACAGGCTGGGGCTTTCTTT.